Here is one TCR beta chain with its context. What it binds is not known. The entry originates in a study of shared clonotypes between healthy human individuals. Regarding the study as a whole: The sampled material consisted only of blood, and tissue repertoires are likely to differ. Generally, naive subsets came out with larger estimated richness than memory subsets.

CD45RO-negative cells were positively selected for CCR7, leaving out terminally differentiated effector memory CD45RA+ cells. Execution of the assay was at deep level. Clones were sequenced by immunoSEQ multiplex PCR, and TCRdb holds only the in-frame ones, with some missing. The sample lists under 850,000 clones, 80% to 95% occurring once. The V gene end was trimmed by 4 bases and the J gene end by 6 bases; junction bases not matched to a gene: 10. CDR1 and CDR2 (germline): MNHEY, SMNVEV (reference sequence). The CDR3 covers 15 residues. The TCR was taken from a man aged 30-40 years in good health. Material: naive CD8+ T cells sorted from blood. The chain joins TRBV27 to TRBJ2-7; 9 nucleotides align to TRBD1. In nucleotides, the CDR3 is TGTGCCAGCAGTTCAAGGACAGGGGAGATTGGCGAGCAGTACTTC. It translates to CASSSRTGEIGEQYF.